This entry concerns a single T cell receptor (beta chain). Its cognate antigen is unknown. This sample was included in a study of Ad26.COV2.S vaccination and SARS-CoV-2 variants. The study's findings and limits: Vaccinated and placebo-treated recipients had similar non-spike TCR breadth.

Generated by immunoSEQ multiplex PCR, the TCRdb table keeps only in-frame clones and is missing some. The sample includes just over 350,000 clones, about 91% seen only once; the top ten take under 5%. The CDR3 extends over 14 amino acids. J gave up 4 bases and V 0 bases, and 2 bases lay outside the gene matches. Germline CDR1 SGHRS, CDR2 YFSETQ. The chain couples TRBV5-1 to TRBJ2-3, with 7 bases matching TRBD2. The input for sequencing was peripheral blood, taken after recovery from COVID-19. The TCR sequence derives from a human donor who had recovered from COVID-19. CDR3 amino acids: CASSLASGADTQYF. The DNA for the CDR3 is TGCGCCAGCAGCTTGGCAAGCGGGGCAGATACGCAGTATTTT.